This TCR beta chain was sequenced in a study of blood T cells in healthy people across ages. The CDR3 contains 13 residues. Germline values: CDR1 SQVTM, CDR2 ANQGSEA. V was clipped by 5 bases and J by 5 bases; unmatched bases: 7. The second PCR ran roughly 7 to 12 cycles with a sample-barcoded 5' primer and J-beta primers. TCRdb ran MiXCR on the 5' RACE reads and lists one entry per CDR3 protein. The table lists fewer than 2 million distinct CDR3 sequences, 35% to 50% of them singletons. This clonotype was found many times. This chain links TRBV29-1 with TRBJ1-2; 8 bases map to TRBD1. The material sequenced was blood. The TCR was taken from a human donor in good health. CDR3 coding DNA: TGCAGCGTTTCAGGGGGCGCGGGATATGGCTACACCTTC. The encoded protein is CSVSGGAGYGYTF.